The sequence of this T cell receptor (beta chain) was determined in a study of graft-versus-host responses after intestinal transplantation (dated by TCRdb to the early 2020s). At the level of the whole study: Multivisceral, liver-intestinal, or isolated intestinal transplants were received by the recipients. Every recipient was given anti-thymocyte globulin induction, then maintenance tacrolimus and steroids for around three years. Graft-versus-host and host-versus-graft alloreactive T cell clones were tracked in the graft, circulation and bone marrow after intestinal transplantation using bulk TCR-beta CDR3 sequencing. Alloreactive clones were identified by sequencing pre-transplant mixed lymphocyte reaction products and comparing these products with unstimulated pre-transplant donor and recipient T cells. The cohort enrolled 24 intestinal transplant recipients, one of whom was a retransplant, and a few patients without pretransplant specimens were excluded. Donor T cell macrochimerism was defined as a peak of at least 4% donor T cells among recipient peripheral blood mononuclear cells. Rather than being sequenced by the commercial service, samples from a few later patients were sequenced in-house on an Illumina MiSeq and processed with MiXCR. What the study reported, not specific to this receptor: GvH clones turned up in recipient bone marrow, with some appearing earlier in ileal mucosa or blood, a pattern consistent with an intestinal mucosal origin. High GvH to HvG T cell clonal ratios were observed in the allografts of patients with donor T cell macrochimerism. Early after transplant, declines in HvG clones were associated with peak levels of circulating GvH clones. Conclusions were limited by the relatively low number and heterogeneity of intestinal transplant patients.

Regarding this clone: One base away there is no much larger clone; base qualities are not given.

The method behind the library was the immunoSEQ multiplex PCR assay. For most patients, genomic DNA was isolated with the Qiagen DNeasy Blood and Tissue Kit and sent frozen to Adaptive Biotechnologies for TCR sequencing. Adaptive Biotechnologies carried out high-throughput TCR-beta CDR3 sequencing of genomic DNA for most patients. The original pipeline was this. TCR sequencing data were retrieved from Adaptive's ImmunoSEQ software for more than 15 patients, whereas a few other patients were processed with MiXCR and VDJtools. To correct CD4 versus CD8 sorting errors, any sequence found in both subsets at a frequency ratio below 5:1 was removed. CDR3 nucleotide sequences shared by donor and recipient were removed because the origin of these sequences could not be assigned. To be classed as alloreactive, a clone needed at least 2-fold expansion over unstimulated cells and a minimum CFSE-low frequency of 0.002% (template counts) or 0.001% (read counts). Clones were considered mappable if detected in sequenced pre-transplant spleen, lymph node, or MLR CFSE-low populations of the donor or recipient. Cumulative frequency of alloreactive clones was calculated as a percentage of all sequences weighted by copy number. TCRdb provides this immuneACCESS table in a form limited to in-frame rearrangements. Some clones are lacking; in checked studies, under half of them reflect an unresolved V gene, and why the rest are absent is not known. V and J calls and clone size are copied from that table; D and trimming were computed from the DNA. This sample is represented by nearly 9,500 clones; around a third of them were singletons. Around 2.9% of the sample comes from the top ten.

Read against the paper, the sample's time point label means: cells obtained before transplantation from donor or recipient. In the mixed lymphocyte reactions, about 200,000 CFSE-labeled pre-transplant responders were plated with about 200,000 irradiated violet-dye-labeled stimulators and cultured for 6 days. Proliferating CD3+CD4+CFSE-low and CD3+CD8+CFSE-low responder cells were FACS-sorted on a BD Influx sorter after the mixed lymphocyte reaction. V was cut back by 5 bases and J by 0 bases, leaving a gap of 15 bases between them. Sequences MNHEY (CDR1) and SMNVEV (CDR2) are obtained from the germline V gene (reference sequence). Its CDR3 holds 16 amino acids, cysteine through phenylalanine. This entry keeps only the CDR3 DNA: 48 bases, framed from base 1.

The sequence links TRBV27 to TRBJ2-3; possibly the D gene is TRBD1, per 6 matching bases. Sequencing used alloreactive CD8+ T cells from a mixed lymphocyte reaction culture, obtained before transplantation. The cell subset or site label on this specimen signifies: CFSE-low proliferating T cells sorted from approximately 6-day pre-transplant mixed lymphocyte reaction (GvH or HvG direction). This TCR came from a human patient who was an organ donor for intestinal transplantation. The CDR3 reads CASSLRGGTSTDTQYF. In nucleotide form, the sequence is TGTGCCAGCAGTCTACGAGGGGGAACTAGCACAGATACGCAGTATTTT.